The sequence of this TCR beta chain was determined in a study of blood T cell repertoires in COVID-19. Across the whole study: The origin of the acute and convalescent COVID-19 samples was the United States, Italy and Spain.

Original processing notes: Amplification with reference gene primers provided the estimates of nucleated cell counts. Measured with immunoSEQ multiplex PCR; TCRdb has only the in-frame clones, and not every one. V, J and clone size are taken as reported in that table, and D and trimming were inferred from the DNA itself. Of 55,000 to 80,000 clones in the sample, approximately 79% are singletons; the top ten hold 15% to 20%. The V end lost 3 bases, the J end lost 6 bases, and 17 bases lay between the germline ends. Per germline, CDR1 LNHDA and CDR2 SQIVND (reference sequence). CDR3 size: 15 residues. Sequencing was performed on peripheral blood. V usage is TRBV19 and J usage is TRBJ1-2, with D uncertain. The receptor was derived from an elderly man with active COVID-19. CDR3 amino acids: CASSIEGSGYDGYTF. The CDR3 DNA reads as TGTGCCAGTAGTATCGAGGGTTCGGGGTACGATGGCTACACCTTC.